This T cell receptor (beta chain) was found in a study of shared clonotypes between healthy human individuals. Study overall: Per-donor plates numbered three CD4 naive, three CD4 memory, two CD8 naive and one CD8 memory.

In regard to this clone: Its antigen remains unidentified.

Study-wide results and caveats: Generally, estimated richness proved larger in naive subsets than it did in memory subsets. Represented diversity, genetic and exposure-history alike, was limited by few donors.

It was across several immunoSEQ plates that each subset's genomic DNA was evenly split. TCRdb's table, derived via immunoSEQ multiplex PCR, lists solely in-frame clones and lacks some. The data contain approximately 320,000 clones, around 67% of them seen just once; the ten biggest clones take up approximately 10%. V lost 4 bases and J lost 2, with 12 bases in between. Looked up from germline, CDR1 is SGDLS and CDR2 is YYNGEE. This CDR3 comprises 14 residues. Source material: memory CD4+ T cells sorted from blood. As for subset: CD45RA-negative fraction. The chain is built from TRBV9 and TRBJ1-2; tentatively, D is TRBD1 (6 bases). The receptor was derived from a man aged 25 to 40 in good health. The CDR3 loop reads CASSTGQTNYGYTF. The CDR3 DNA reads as TGTGCCAGCAGCACCGGACAGACAAACTATGGCTACACCTTC.